A few counts support the clone carrying this T cell receptor beta chain. The germline CDR1 and CDR2 sequences are MNHEY and SVGEGT. J gave up 2 bases and V 7 bases, and 15 bases lay outside the gene matches. CDR3 length equals 18 residues. The study recruited healthy Caucasian donors from Russia who were aged about 6 to 95. Every sample gave at least 5.5 micrograms of total RNA when it was extracted. Primers used in a second PCR of about 6 to 11 cycles were a sample-barcoded 5' primer and a J-beta primer mix. TCRdb independently ran MiXCR on the 5' RACE reads; one entry per CDR3 protein. This sample has 2 million or so distinct CDR3 sequences, with about 50% found just once. This sample was taken from a study of blood T cells in healthy people across ages.

V is TRBV6-2 or TRBV6-3 and J is TRBJ1-5; TRBD1 matches at 9 bases. The sequence derives from a woman between 40 and 50 years old in good health. The sequenced sample was blood. CDR3 in DNA: TGTGCCAGCACTCCTTCCCGCACAGGGGGCGCAGGCAATCAGCCCCAGCATTTT. Its protein product is CASTPSRTGGAGNQPQHF.